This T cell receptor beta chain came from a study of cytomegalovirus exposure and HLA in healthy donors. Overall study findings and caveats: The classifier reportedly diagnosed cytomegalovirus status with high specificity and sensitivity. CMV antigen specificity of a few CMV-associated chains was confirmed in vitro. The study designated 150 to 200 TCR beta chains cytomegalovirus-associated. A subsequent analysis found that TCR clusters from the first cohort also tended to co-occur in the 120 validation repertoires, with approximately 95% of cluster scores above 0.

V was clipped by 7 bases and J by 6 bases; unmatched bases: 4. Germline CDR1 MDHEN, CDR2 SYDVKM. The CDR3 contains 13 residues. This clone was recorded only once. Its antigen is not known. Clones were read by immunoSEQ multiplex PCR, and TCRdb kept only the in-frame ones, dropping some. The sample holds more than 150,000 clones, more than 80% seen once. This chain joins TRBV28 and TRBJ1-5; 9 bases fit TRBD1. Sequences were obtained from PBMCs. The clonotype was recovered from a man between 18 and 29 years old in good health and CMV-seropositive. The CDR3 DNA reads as TGTGCCAGCAACGGACAGGGGAGTCAGCCCCAGCATTTT. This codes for CASNGQGSQPQHF.